This T cell receptor beta chain was recovered during a study of OX40 agonist ivuxolimab in advanced cancers. In the study overall: The drug used for patients, ivuxolimab, was an agonistic anti-OX40 (CD134) antibody. In this trial design, patients received ivuxolimab intravenously at 0.01 to 10 mg/kg every 2 weeks. Having had anti-PD-1, anti-PD-L1 or anti-CTLA-4 therapy before was allowed, and about 42% had some.

Sequencing used immunoSEQ multiplex PCR; TCRdb keeps in-frame clones, though not all of them. The sample consists of some 76,000 clones, 85% of them appearing once. A remark on this clone: Its antigen is still unknown.

J lost 5 bases, V lost 6 bases, and 9 bases had no gene match. The germline CDR1 and CDR2 sequences are LNHDA and SQIVND (reference sequence). The CDR3 totals 15 residues. Study-wide results and caveats: Among the lowest peripheral clonal expansion occurred in 0.1-3.0 mg/kg partial responders.

The receptor was isolated from an adult with an advanced solid tumor such as melanoma, head and neck, liver or kidney cancer. This material consisted of CD4+ or CD8+ T cells sorted from blood, taken in a trial of the OX40 agonist ivuxolimab. The rearrangement uses TRBV19 and TRBJ2-2, with 7 bases aligning to TRBD1. The CDR3 DNA sequence: TGTGCCAGTAGGGGAGAGGACAGGCGGACCGGGGAGCTGTTTTTT. Its translation: CASRGEDRRTGELFF.